This T cell receptor (beta chain) was recovered during a study of OX40 agonist ivuxolimab in advanced cancers. Study-wide background: The patients received ivuxolimab by intravenous route every 2 weeks at 0.01 to 10 mg/kg. Cohort: about 80% men, mean age about 60, aged about 23 to 80. Study results and limitations: Antigens targeted by the expanded peripheral T cells were not determined. Average numbers of expanded clones were greater in CD8+ T cells than in CD4+.

Per germline, CDR1 SQVTM and CDR2 ANQGSEA. The CDR3 extends over 13 amino acids. Deletions cut 7 bases from V and 4 bases from J, with 13 bases between. Here immunoSEQ multiplex PCR was the method, and the copy in TCRdb shows in-frame clones only, minus some. The repertoire includes roughly 140,000 clones, roughly 92% of them detected once, and about 0.33% sits in the top ten. About this clone itself: Its matching antigen is unknown.

Material: CD4+ or CD8+ T cells sorted from blood, obtained in a trial of the OX40 agonist ivuxolimab. The source is an adult with an advanced solid tumor such as melanoma, head and neck, liver or kidney cancer. The chain carries TRBV29-1 and TRBJ2-2; the D gene is possibly TRBD2 (6 bases). The CDR3 is CSAPGLITGELFF. Written as DNA, the CDR3 is TGCAGCGCCCCGGGACTCATCACCGGGGAGCTGTTTTTT.